The 18 T cell receptor beta chains listed next were all sequenced from one sample in a study of T cell responses to AZD1222 COVID-19 vaccine. Clones were read by immunoSEQ multiplex PCR, and TCRdb kept only the in-frame ones, dropping some. The table has around 190,000 clones, almost 90% seen once. Sequenced material: peripheral blood, taken 28 days after the second AZD1222 dose. These receptors all come from an adult who received the AZD1222 COVID-19 vaccine.

This clone is a singleton in its sample. The sample contains more than one DNA sequence encoding this CDR3. V and J are TRBV12-3 or TRBV12-4 and TRBJ2-7; D is uncertain. This CDR3 is built from 11 residues. Trimming pared 3 bases from V and 4 bases from J, leaving 4 bases between. The CDR3 here is CASSLGYEQYF. CDR3 in DNA: TGTGCCAGCAGTTTGGGATACGAGCAGTACTTC.

This chain links TRBV9 with TRBJ1-6; D call uncertain. CDR1 is SGDLS and CDR2 is YYNGEE in the germline V gene. Deletions cut 1 base from V and 9 bases from J, with 11 bases between. The CDR3 has 14 amino acids. The CDR3 DNA reads TGTGCCAGCAGCGTAAGGACTGACGGTTCACCCCTCCACTTT. Amino acid sequence: CASSVRTDGSPLHF.

The chain's CDR3 is CASSLGGGPPVLTF. CDR3 nucleotides: TGCGCCAGCAGCTTGGGAGGGGGCCCCCCCGTCCTGACTTTC. J is TRBJ2-6 and V is TRBV5-1; 7 nucleotides line up with TRBD1. This CDR3 is 14 amino acids long. Looked up from germline, CDR1 is SGHRS and CDR2 is YFSETQ. V gave up 0 bases and J gave up 12 bases; unmatched junction bases: 6.

Details on this clone: Other DNA sequences in the same sample also yield this CDR3. The CDR3 DNA sequence: TGTGCCAGCAGCCGGACAGGGAGCAACACCGGGGAGCTGTTTTTT. It is translated as CASSRTGSNTGELFF. The chain employs TRBV7-2 and TRBJ2-2; TRBD1 matches 8 bases. CDR3 length: 15 amino acids. Germline V CDR1 and CDR2: SGHTA, FQGNSA. V trimming: 5 bases; J trimming: 2 bases; junction bases outside the gene matches: 4.

This chain uses TRBV11-2 with TRBJ2-5; 7 bases fit TRBD1. J gave up 5 bases and V 1 base, and 10 bases lay outside the gene matches. This CDR3 is built from 16 residues. CDR1 and CDR2 (germline): SGHAT, FQNNGV. The CDR3 region is CASSLVTGASGETQYF. CDR3 in DNA: TGTGCCAGCAGCTTAGTTACAGGGGCTTCTGGGGAGACCCAGTACTTC.

The rearrangement links TRBV21-1 to TRBJ2-7; the D segment call TRBD1 is taken from the table without a DNA check. TRBV21-1 is tagged as a pseudogene. This CDR3 comprises 17 residues. CDR3 in amino acids: CASSRPQREGASYEQYF. The CDR3 DNA is TGTGCCAGCAGCAGGCCTCAACGAGAAGGGGCCTCCTACGAGCAGTACTTC.

J is TRBJ1-2 and V is TRBV6-1; no clear D gene. The CDR3 runs 13 residues. V was cut by 1 base and J by 1 base, with 4 bases left in between. Germline V gene lookup returns CDR1 MNHNS and CDR2 SASEGT. CDR3 loop: CASSEELNYGYTF. The CDR3 DNA reads as TGTGCCAGCAGTGAAGAACTTAACTATGGCTACACCTTC.

The V gene is TRBV10-2, the J gene TRBJ1-2, with D perhaps matching TRBD1 (6 bases). The CDR3 consists of 14 residues. Trimming stripped 6 bases from V and 1 base from J, with 12 bases between. Germline V gene sequence: CDR1 WSHSY, CDR2 SAAADI. As DNA, the CDR3 is TGCGCCAGCAGCGAAACAGGGAATAACTATGGCTACACCTTC. This encodes CASSETGNNYGYTF.

The rearrangement uses TRBV6-5 and TRBJ2-2; D unresolved. This CDR3 comprises 15 residues. Trimming removed 6 bases at V and 6 bases at J, with 17 bases between. CDR1 and CDR2 from the germline V gene are MNHEY and SVGAGI. DNA of the CDR3: TGTGCCAGCAGGTCCTTAGTGGGTACGGCCGGGGAGCTGTTTTTT. Protein: CASRSLVGTAGELFF.

This clone is a singleton in its sample. The chain combines TRBV24-1 with TRBJ1-2, with D uncertain. V dropped 0 bases and J dropped 10 bases, with 5 bases sitting between them. The CDR3 totals 11 residues. Germline CDR1 reads KGHDR; CDR2 reads SFDVKD. CDR3 DNA sequence: TGTGCCACCAGTGATTTGGCCCTCTACACCTTC. This codes for CATSDLALYTF.

This clone has a handful of counts. V is TRBV19 and J is TRBJ2-7; the D gene is possibly TRBD2 (6 bases). Germline V gives CDR1 LNHDA, CDR2 SQIVND (reference sequence). This CDR3 has 13 residues. Deletions cut 5 bases from V and 7 bases from J, with 15 bases between. In DNA, the CDR3 is TGTGCCAGTAGTGTAAGTAGGAGGGAAGAGCAGTACTTC. Translation gives CASSVSRREEQYF. Full variable domain (outside the CDR3, taken from reference TRBV19 and TRBJ2-7): DGGITQSPKYLFRKEGQNVTLSCEQNLNHDAMYWYRQDPGQGLRLIYYSQIVNDFQKGDIAEGYSVSREKKESFPLTVTSAQKNPTAFYLCASSVSRREEQYFGPGTRLTVT.

Here the CDR3 reads CASSVAGATDTQYF. In nucleotides, the CDR3 is TGTGCCAGCAGCGTAGCGGGGGCCACAGATACGCAGTATTTT. The V gene is TRBV9, the J gene TRBJ2-3; D may correspond to TRBD1 or TRBD2 (6 bases each). Germline values: CDR1 SGDLS, CDR2 YYNGEE. This CDR3 spans 14 amino acids. V gave up 0 bases and J gave up 2 bases, with 7 bases separating them.

V is TRBV5-1 and J is TRBJ1-2, with TRBD1 matching over 8 bases. Germline-derived CDR1 and CDR2 are SGHRS and YFSETQ. Trimming at V came to 4 bases and at J to 8 bases, leaving 19 bases not matched to a gene. The CDR3 totals 17 residues. CDR3 sequence: CASSPFGFTGGLGGYTF. The CDR3 nucleotides read TGCGCCAGCAGCCCGTTCGGTTTTACAGGGGGGCTGGGCGGCTACACCTTC.

The V call is TRBV18, the J call TRBJ2-3; TRBD2 matches at 9 bases. There are 14 residues in the CDR3. From germline, CDR1 is KGHSH and CDR2 LQKENI. The ends lost 4 bases at V and 4 bases at J; junction bases unmatched: 3. The CDR3 reads CASSRASGADTQYF. The CDR3 nucleotides are TGTGCCAGCTCACGCGCTAGCGGGGCAGATACGCAGTATTTT. Full variable domain (outside the CDR3, taken from reference TRBV18 and TRBJ2-3): NAGVMQNPRHLVRRRGQEARLRCSPMKGHSHVYWYRQLPEEGLKFMVYLQKENIIDESGMPKERFSAEFPKEGPSILRIQQVVRGDSAAYFCASSRASGADTQYFGPGTRLTVL.

The chain combines TRBV13 with TRBJ2-2; 10 nucleotides align to TRBD1. Germline loops: CDR1 PRHDT, CDR2 FYEKMQ (reference sequence). J gave up 1 base and V 6 bases, and 11 bases lay outside the gene matches. The CDR3 spans 18 residues. As DNA, the CDR3 is TGTGCCAGCAGTCCCGGGACAGGGGACCACCGGAACACCGGGGAGCTGTTTTTT. Residues: CASSPGTGDHRNTGELFF.

This chain joins TRBV18 and TRBJ1-3; possibly TRBD1 for D (6 bases). The CDR3 contains 15 residues. Germline V gene lookup returns CDR1 KGHSH and CDR2 LQKENI. V lost 6 bases and J 0 bases, leaving 12 bases between the germline ends. The CDR3 DNA reads as TGTGCCAGCTCTCCTCGACAGGCCTCTGGAAACACCATATATTTT. It is translated as CASSPRQASGNTIYF.

The chain has TRBV7-8 and TRBJ1-5, with 8 bases matching TRBD1. The CDR3 totals 16 residues. Germline V gene data show CDR1 as SGHVS and CDR2 as FQNEAQ. V was pared by 5 bases and J by 5 bases, with 11 bases of the junction left unmatched. CDR3 DNA sequence: TGTGCCAGCAGCCTCCAGGGGGCGAGGGTTCATCAGCCCCAGCATTTT. Translation: CASSLQGARVHQPQHF.

The chain recombines TRBV6-2 or TRBV6-3 with TRBJ1-6, with TRBD1 as a possible D gene (5 bases). Germline CDR1 MNHEY, CDR2 SVGEGT. This CDR3 region has 15 residues. Trimming took off 2 bases at V and 6 bases at J, with 11 bases between the two ends. Here the CDR3 reads CASSYGGLTNSPLHF. Here the CDR3 DNA reads TGTGCCAGCAGTTACGGGGGACTGACTAATTCACCCCTCCACTTT.